The 10 T cell receptor beta chains listed next were all sequenced from one sample in a study of graft-versus-host responses after intestinal transplantation. Method: immunoSEQ multiplex PCR; TCRdb's copy keeps in-frame clones and lacks some. The top ten hold roughly 6% of the sample, which has about 54,000 clones, about 90% seen once. The specimen was PBMCs, collected approximately 660 days after intestinal transplant. These receptors originate from a human patient who received an intestinal transplant, so some T cells may come from the graft donor.

This clone showed up just once. This chain links TRBV7-9 with TRBJ2-1; TRBD1 or TRBD2 may be the D gene (5 bases each). Germline V gives CDR1 SEHNR, CDR2 FQNEAQ (reference sequence). This CDR3 has 19 residues. The V gene lost 3 bases and the J gene lost 7 bases, with 28 bases spanning the gap. The CDR3 here is CASSFAGTQIGNLSNEQFF. The CDR3 DNA is TGTGCCAGCAGCTTTGCCGGGACCCAAATAGGCAATTTGTCGAATGAGCAGTTCTTC.

The rearrangement joins TRBV10-3 to TRBJ2-3; D is perhaps TRBD1 or TRBD2 (6 bases each). Per the germline V gene, CDR1 is ENHRY and CDR2 is SYGVKD. The CDR3 is made up of 18 amino acids. V was trimmed by 2 bases and J by 2 bases, leaving 20 bases between them. The CDR3 loop is CAISEPTPRGLSTDTQYF. The CDR3 DNA sequence: TGTGCCATCAGTGAGCCAACTCCCAGGGGACTGTCCACAGATACGCAGTATTTT.

This chain joins TRBV7-9 and TRBJ2-5; D is undetermined. CDR3 length: 14 amino acids. Between the trimmed V and J ends, which lost 5 bases and 1 base, there was a span of 11 bases. Germline-derived CDR1 and CDR2 are SEHNR and FQNEAQ (reference sequence). The CDR3 nucleotides read TGTGCCAGCAGCCAAGTTGTCCTCCAAGAGACCCAGTACTTC. Amino acid sequence: CASSQVVLQETQYF.

Only one count was recorded for this clone. J is TRBJ2-3 and V is TRBV10-2; 7 positions match TRBD1. There are 13 residues in the CDR3. Unmatched junction bases numbered 6, after V lost 2 bases and J lost 10 bases. The V gene's germline CDR1 is WSHSY and CDR2 SAAADI. The CDR3 region is CASSETTGAPQYF. CDR3 coding DNA: TGCGCCAGCAGTGAGACCACAGGGGCACCGCAGTATTTT.

V usage is TRBV19 and J usage is TRBJ1-5; D is ambiguous. Germline V CDR1 and CDR2: LNHDA, SQIVND (reference sequence). V was clipped by 3 bases and J by 6 bases, with 12 bases between them. The CDR3 length is 14 residues. The CDR3 DNA reads as TGTGCCAGTAGTATCGGACCTTCTCGTCAGCCCCAGCATTTT. It encodes CASSIGPSRQPQHF.

CDR3 region: CATSRGGSNQPQHF. Written as DNA, the CDR3 is TGTGCCACCAGCAGGGGCGGTAGCAATCAGCCCCAGCATTTT. The chain combines TRBV15 with TRBJ1-5; the D is unclear. V lost 3 bases and J lost 0, with 6 bases in between. Per the germline V gene, CDR1 is LNHNV and CDR2 is YYDKDF (reference sequence). This CDR3 has 14 residues.

V usage is TRBV15 and J usage is TRBJ2-7; perhaps TRBD1 as D (5 bases). V dropped 0 bases and J dropped 5 bases, with 14 bases sitting between them. Germline lookup yields CDR1 LNHNV and CDR2 YYDKDF (reference sequence). CDR3 length: 15 amino acids. CDR3 amino acids: CATSRDPGLVHEQYF. The DNA for the CDR3 is TGTGCCACCAGCAGAGATCCAGGGCTGGTCCACGAGCAGTACTTC.

V gene TRBV2 combines with J gene TRBJ2-6; no definite D call. Germline CDR1 SNHLY, CDR2 FYNNEI. The CDR3 has 14 residues. V lost 7 bases to trimming and J lost 0 bases, with 7 bases between them. The CDR3 nucleotides are TGTGCCAGCACCATGGGCTCTGGGGCCAACGTCCTGACTTTC. It specifies CASTMGSGANVLTF.

This chain links TRBV19 with TRBJ2-3; the match to TRBD2 covers 10 bases. Germline V gene lookup returns CDR1 LNHDA and CDR2 SQIVND (reference sequence). With 6 bases clipped from V and 5 bases from J, the junction kept 8 bases outside the gene matches. The CDR3 has 15 residues. The CDR3 DNA reads as TGTGCCAGTAGACCACTTTCTAGCGGGGGAGATACGCAGTATTTT. Its protein product is CASRPLSSGGDTQYF.

The CDR3 DNA reads TGTGCCAGCAGCCCCGGGGTGGAGCAGTTCTTC. The encoded protein is CASSPGVEQFF. This chain uses TRBV6-1 with TRBJ2-1, with D perhaps matching TRBD2 (5 bases). Between the trimmed V and J ends, which lost 6 bases and 10 bases, there was a span of 10 bases. From germline, CDR1 is MNHNS and CDR2 SASEGT. The CDR3 sequence is 11 residues long.